This T cell receptor beta chain appears in the sequencing data of a study of read filtering for tumor transcriptome and immune sequencing. This CDR3 spans 14 amino acids. The V end lost 7 bases, the J end lost 0 bases, and 13 bases lay between the germline ends. Germline-derived CDR1 and CDR2 are SQVTM and ANQGSEA. This clonotype was recorded at least ten times. Its cognate antigen is unknown. This library used roughly 400 ng RNA and molecular barcoded adaptors spanning alpha/delta and beta/gamma chains. TCRdb reprocessed the reads via MiXCR and lists one record per CDR3 protein. The sample has under 150,000 distinct CDR3 sequences, about 13% seen once. General study points: RNA-seq captured clonotypes less deeply and reliably than IR-seq. Single-read clonotypes: about 83% of IR-seq clonotypes (about 3.5% of reads), 74.6% of RNA-seq clonotypes (around 45% of reads). The sorted CD138-negative fraction was a mixed bone marrow immune population, not purified T cells.

The chain uses TRBV29-1 and TRBJ2-1; D might be TRBD2 (5 bases). Sequencing was done on a sample of a population of CD138-negative cells sorted from bone marrow. This sequence was found in a donor at least 40 years old with multiple myeloma. The CDR3 region is CSADGGLSYNEQFF. For the CDR3, the DNA is TGCAGCGCCGACGGAGGACTCTCCTACAATGAGCAGTTCTTC.